The T cell receptor beta chain under discussion was sequenced for a study of shared clonotypes between healthy human individuals. Study-wide context: The cohort had two women and a few men, ages 18 to 49. Each donor's CD8 memory used one plate, CD8 naive two, each CD4 subset three. The study, taken as a whole, reports: Clonotype sharing among the donors was expected to vary with sequencing depth.

Per the original methods: In the immunoSEQ data, sequences were junction-only and lacked quality scores, so filtering differed. Data came from immunoSEQ multiplex PCR; TCRdb stores just in-frame clones and leaves some out. That table is the source of V, J and clone size, and D and trimming were worked out from the DNA. The sample consists of 2 million to 2.5 million clones, approximately 94% of them appearing once. This clone was seen a handful of times. What it binds is unknown. In the naive CD8 group, cells lacked CD45RO and were positively selected for CCR7, so terminally differentiated effector memory CD45RA+ cells were left out. Germline V gene lookup returns CDR1 SGDLS and CDR2 YYNGEE. The CDR3 loop spans 15 amino acids. The ends lost 0 bases at V and 2 bases at J; junction bases unmatched: 4.

The clonotype was recovered from a man between 18 and 35 years old in good health. The source material was naive CD8+ T cells sorted from blood. The chain employs TRBV9 and TRBJ2-7; TRBD1 matches 8 bases. CDR3 protein: CASSVGDRTTYEQYF. DNA of the CDR3: TGTGCCAGCAGCGTAGGGGACAGGACCACCTACGAGCAGTACTTC.